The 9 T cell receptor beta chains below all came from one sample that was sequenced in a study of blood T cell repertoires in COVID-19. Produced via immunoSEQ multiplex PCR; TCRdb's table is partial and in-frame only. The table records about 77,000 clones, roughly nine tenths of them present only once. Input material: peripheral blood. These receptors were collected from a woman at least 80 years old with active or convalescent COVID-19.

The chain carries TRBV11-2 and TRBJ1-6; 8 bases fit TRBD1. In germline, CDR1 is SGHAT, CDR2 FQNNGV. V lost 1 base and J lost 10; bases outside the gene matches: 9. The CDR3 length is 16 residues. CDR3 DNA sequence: TGTGCCAGCAGCTTAGGGGGGGGGACAGGCGGATCACCCCTCCACTTT. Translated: CASSLGGGTGGSPLHF.

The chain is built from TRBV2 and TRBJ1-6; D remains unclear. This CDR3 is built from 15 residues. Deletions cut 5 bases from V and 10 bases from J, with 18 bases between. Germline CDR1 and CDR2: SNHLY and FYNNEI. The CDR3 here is CASSISHGKASPLHF. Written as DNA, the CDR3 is TGTGCCAGCAGTATTTCACACGGGAAGGCCTCACCCCTCCACTTT. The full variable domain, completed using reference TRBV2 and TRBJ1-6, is EPEVTQTPSHQVTQMGQEVILRCVPISNHLYFYWYRQILGQKVEFLVSFYNNEISEKSEIFDDQFSVERPDGSNFTLKIRSTKLEDSAMYFCASSISHGKASPLHFGNGTRLTVT.

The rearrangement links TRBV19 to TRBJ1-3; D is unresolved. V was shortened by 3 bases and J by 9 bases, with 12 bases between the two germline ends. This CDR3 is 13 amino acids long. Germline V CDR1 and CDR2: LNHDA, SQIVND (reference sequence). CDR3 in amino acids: CASSMSPRGTIYF. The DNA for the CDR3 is TGTGCCAGTAGTATGAGCCCCCGGGGCACCATATATTTT.

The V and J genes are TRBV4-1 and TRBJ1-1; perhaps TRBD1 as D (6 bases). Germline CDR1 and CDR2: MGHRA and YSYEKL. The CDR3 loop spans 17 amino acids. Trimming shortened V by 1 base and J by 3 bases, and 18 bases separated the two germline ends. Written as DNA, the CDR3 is TGCGCCAGCAGCCAAGCCTGGAAGGGGGGAGGGGACACTGAAGCTTTCTTT. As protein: CASSQAWKGGGDTEAFF.

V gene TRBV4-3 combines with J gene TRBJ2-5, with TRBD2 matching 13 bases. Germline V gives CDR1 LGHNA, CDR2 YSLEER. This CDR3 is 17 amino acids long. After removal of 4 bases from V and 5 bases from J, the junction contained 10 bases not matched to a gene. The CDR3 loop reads CASSPGLAGRLDETQYF. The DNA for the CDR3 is TGCGCCAGCAGCCCGGGACTAGCGGGGCGACTGGACGAGACCCAGTACTTC.

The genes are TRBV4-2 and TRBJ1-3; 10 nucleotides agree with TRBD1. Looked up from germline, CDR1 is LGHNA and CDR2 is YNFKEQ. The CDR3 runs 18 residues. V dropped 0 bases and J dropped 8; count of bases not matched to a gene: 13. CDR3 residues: CASSQDSISGTGADTIYF. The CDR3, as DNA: TGTGCCAGCAGCCAAGATTCCATCTCCGGGACAGGGGCTGACACCATATATTTT.

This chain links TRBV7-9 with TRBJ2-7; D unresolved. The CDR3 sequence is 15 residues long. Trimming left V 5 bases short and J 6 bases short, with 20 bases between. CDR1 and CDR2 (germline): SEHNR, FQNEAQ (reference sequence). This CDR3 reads CASSARSGVSSEQYF. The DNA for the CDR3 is TGTGCCAGCAGCGCGCGTTCGGGTGTTAGTAGCGAGCAGTACTTC.

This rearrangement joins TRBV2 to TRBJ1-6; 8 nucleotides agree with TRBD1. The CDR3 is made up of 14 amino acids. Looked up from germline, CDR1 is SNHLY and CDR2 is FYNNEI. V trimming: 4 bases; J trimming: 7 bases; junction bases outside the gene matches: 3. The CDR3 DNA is TGTGCCAGCAGTGTCACAGGGGGAAATTCACCCCTCCACTTT. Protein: CASSVTGGNSPLHF.

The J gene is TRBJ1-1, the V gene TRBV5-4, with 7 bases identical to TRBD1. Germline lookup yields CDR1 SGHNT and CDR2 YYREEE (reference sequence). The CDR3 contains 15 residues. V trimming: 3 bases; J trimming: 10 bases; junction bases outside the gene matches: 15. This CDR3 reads CASSSAGTEQLRAFF. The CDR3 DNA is TGTGCCAGCAGCTCCGCCGGGACAGAGCAGCTTCGAGCTTTCTTT.